Listed below are T cell receptor beta chains from one sample, sequenced in a study of blood T cell repertoires in COVID-19. Data came from immunoSEQ multiplex PCR; TCRdb stores just in-frame clones and leaves some out. The sample lists around 160,000 clones; approximately 86% were seen once. Sequencing was performed on peripheral blood. The receptors were gathered from a woman in her thirties or forties with active or convalescent COVID-19. Each CDR3 is given with its conserved first and last residue. Fields, in order: V gene, D gene, CDR3 protein. D genes are given only for firm matches.

V gene: TRBV4-2; D gene: NA; CDR3 protein: CASSQDVQGGNQPQHF
V gene: TRBV7-6; D gene: NA; CDR3 protein: CASSLPGQTEQYF
V gene: TRBV2; D gene: NA; CDR3 protein: CASSDRLSNQPQHF
V gene: TRBV11-3; D gene: NA; CDR3 protein: CASSLGPAGELFF
V gene: TRBV9; D gene: NA; CDR3 protein: CASSVGGAPRPNEQFF
V gene: TRBV10-3; D gene: NA; CDR3 protein: CAIRRRGDGEGSPLHF
V gene: TRBV6-2/TRBV6-3; D gene: TRBD2; CDR3 protein: CASSPLSGTLHNEQFF
V gene: TRBV12-3/TRBV12-4; D gene: NA; CDR3 protein: CASSLGADYEQYF
V gene: TRBV5-5; D gene: NA; CDR3 protein: CASSLSVGDYGYTF
V gene: TRBV19; D gene: NA; CDR3 protein: CAIWTWGDTEAFF
V gene: TRBV6-6; D gene: TRBD1; CDR3 protein: CASSPDRGGELFF
V gene: TRBV28; D gene: TRBD2; CDR3 protein: CASSFTGLALEQYF
V gene: TRBV28; D gene: TRBD2; CDR3 protein: CASSFYGGGRLNSYEQYF
V gene: TRBV7-6; D gene: TRBD1; CDR3 protein: CASALGGQGRAEQFF
V gene: TRBV5-1; D gene: TRBD1; CDR3 protein: CASRLNPGQVHEQYF
V gene: TRBV27; D gene: TRBD1; CDR3 protein: CASSLSPDRGLVETQYF
V gene: TRBV13; D gene: NA; CDR3 protein: CASSSLVAWVVNEQFF
V gene: TRBV28; D gene: NA; CDR3 protein: CASSPPPRSNYEQYF
V gene: TRBV6-4; D gene: TRBD1; CDR3 protein: CASSVGRGSGEKLFF
V gene: TRBV5-1; D gene: TRBD1; CDR3 protein: CASSSTGGQSEKLFF
V gene: TRBV5-4; D gene: NA; CDR3 protein: CASSLYPYEQYF
V gene: TRBV2; D gene: NA; CDR3 protein: CASSEARSINEKLFF
V gene: TRBV5-1; D gene: NA; CDR3 protein: CASSLGGENTGELFF
V gene: TRBV9; D gene: TRBD2; CDR3 protein: CASSGGSGGPYEQYF
V gene: TRBV11-2; D gene: NA; CDR3 protein: CASSLGTGAEQYF
V gene: TRBV7-9; D gene: NA; CDR3 protein: CASSPNPGETQYF
V gene: TRBV28; D gene: TRBD2; CDR3 protein: CASSPRDLGLAGVPSYEQYF
V gene: TRBV6-1; D gene: TRBD1; CDR3 protein: CASSEGRGPGTQYF
V gene: TRBV6-2/TRBV6-3; D gene: TRBD2; CDR3 protein: CASSYAGESYEQYF
V gene: TRBV28; D gene: NA; CDR3 protein: CASRVNGQLRGYTF
V gene: TRBV5-1; D gene: NA; CDR3 protein: CASSLAGLSFYGYTF
V gene: TRBV7-2; D gene: NA; CDR3 protein: CASSLTRQGEAFF
V gene: TRBV28; D gene: NA; CDR3 protein: CASSFEQVTGKLFF
V gene: TRBV6-5; D gene: NA; CDR3 protein: CASRGGGDTQYF
V gene: TRBV14; D gene: TRBD1; CDR3 protein: CASSQSADRGHYEQYF
V gene: TRBV5-4; D gene: NA; CDR3 protein: CASSLGARQPNTEAFF
V gene: TRBV20-1; D gene: TRBD1; CDR3 protein: CSASRQGVGAFF
V gene: TRBV2; D gene: NA; CDR3 protein: CASSEKKLVAWNSPLHF
V gene: TRBV4-1; D gene: TRBD2; CDR3 protein: CASSQLGLAGHNEQFF
V gene: TRBV7-2; D gene: NA; CDR3 protein: CASSPAGVTQYF
V gene: TRBV4-1; D gene: NA; CDR3 protein: CASSQEGGRNEQFF
V gene: TRBV2; D gene: NA; CDR3 protein: CASSRNGGANQPQHF
V gene: TRBV12-3/TRBV12-4; D gene: NA; CDR3 protein: CASSFPAGEAFF
V gene: TRBV5-1; D gene: TRBD1; CDR3 protein: CASSMKTGTASGNTIYF
V gene: TRBV5-4; D gene: NA; CDR3 protein: CASSLGGAYGYTF
V gene: TRBV19; D gene: TRBD1; CDR3 protein: CASSPLPGQGRSEQFF
V gene: TRBV28; D gene: TRBD1; CDR3 protein: CASSVPTGAAANEKLFF
V gene: TRBV7-2; D gene: NA; CDR3 protein: CASSLGLSGQPQHF
V gene: TRBV7-2; D gene: NA; CDR3 protein: CASSLPRVRNTEAFF
V gene: TRBV28; D gene: TRBD2; CDR3 protein: CARLAGGPVSYNEQFF
V gene: TRBV7-9; D gene: NA; CDR3 protein: CASSLVGRGASEQYF
V gene: TRBV9; D gene: NA; CDR3 protein: CASSRDFSEQYF
V gene: TRBV7-6; D gene: TRBD1; CDR3 protein: CASSFQTDRPYNEQFF